This TCR beta chain originates from a study of cytotoxic CD8 clonotypes in ibrutinib-treated CLL. Study overall: Samples averaged 255,043 productive templates and roughly 86,000 productive rearrangements.

Cryopreserved PBMCs provided roughly 2 micrograms of genomic DNA for the TCR beta libraries. A word on this clone: What it binds is not known.

General study findings and limits: Public clonotypes (which were uncommon) either contracted or remained stable on treatment. Sustained-remission and progressing patients' sampling times differed.

This table comes from immunoSEQ multiplex PCR, and its TCRdb copy is limited to in-frame clones, with some not included. Seen here are some 140,000 clones, around three quarters observed once, and the top ten hold around 13%. The material was PBMCs, obtained after 12 months of ibrutinib treatment. The clonotype comes from a human donor with chronic lymphocytic leukemia.

CDR3 in amino acids: CASSVGTGTYGYTF. DNA of the CDR3: TGTGCCAGCAGCGTAGGCACAGGGACCTATGGCTACACCTTC. This chain uses TRBV9 with TRBJ1-2; D might be TRBD1 (6 bases). Germline assignment: CDR1 SGDLS and CDR2 YYNGEE. CDR3 length: 14 residues. V shed 0 bases and J shed 4 bases, with 10 bases lying between them.